This T cell receptor (beta chain) was sequenced in a study of blood T cell repertoires in COVID-19. Germline values: CDR1 SGDLS, CDR2 YYNGEE. This CDR3 is 15 amino acids long. Deletions cut 3 bases from V and 0 bases from J, with 13 bases between. TCRdb's table, derived via immunoSEQ multiplex PCR, lists solely in-frame clones and lacks some. Counted here are 150,000 to 200,000 clones, about four fifths occurring once; the ten biggest clones make up almost 6%. This sequence originates from a woman in her thirties or forties with COVID-19, enrolled during active disease. The sequencing input was peripheral blood. This chain links TRBV9 with TRBJ2-7, with a weak D call TRBD1 (6 bases). CDR3 loop: CASSAGQSSSYEQYF. As DNA, the CDR3 is TGTGCCAGCAGCGCCGGACAGTCCAGCTCCTACGAGCAGTACTTC.